The clone carrying this TCR beta chain was observed a handful of times. The data stem from a study of blood T cell repertoires in COVID-19. Using immunoSEQ multiplex PCR, the repertoire was profiled, and TCRdb retains in-frame clones only, with some absent. The sample contains 25,000 to 30,000 clones, 76% of which appear only once. The germline V and J ends were trimmed by 5 bases and 5 bases, with 8 bases remaining between them. The CDR3 length is 12 residues. Per the germline V gene, CDR1 is MNHEY and CDR2 is SVGEGT. The rearrangement uses TRBV6-2 or TRBV6-3 and TRBJ2-3; D is undetermined. Sequenced input: peripheral blood. The TCR comes from an older man with acute or convalescent COVID-19. Here the CDR3 DNA reads TGTGCCAGCAGTCGCGGAGTAGATACGCAGTATTTT. It encodes CASSRGVDTQYF.